This T cell receptor (beta chain) was found in a study of T cell repertoires in cytomegalovirus infection. Background on the study: In public TCR beta signatures, there were indications of both CMV infection and matching HLA type.

Germline values: CDR1 SNHLY, CDR2 FYNNEI. CDR3 length equals 15 residues. V was shortened by 5 bases and J by 2 bases, with 16 bases between the two germline ends. Regarding the study as a whole: CMV-specific TCR beta clonotypes restricted by HLA-C dominated the ex vivo response. There were carriers of CMV plus the relevant HLA, and cumulative public TCR beta family frequency identified them.

Each CDR3 protein gets one entry after TCRdb re-called the reads with MiXCR. The data hold 230,000 or so distinct CDR3 sequences, with approximately 17% observed a single time. Worth noting for this clonotype: Its antigen is not identified.

The origin of this receptor is a human donor in good health (CMV status not recorded). Some clones in this sample may be carry-over from other donors' samples. The V gene is TRBV2, the J gene TRBJ2-7; D may be TRBD2 (6 bases). Sequencing was done on a sample of CD8+ T cells from PBMCs. The CDR3 is CASSPFAGRTYEQYF. As DNA, the CDR3 is TGTGCCAGCAGTCCTTTCGCGGGACGAACCTACGAGCAGTACTTC.